A single T cell receptor beta chain is shown here with its context. Repertoires were generated with immunoSEQ multiplex PCR, while TCRdb's copy carries only in-frame clones and drops some. The data show roughly 130,000 clones, 70% to 90% seen once. The data originate from a study of blood T cell repertoires in COVID-19. On the study more broadly: Material from acute and convalescent COVID-19 was sourced from the United States, Italy and Spain. From T cells, B-cell-depleted T cells, or PBMCs came the material, which was cDNA or gDNA.

The CDR3 length is 14 residues. V was pared by 4 bases and J by 0 bases, with 9 bases between. CDR1 is SGHTA and CDR2 is FQGNSA in the germline V gene. The clonotype comes from a man aged 35 to 55 with acute or convalescent COVID-19. Sequencing used peripheral blood. The chain employs TRBV7-2 and TRBJ1-1; D unresolved. DNA for the CDR3: TGTGCCAGCAGCTCTAGGGAGATGAACACTGAAGCTTTCTTT. This codes for CASSSREMNTEAFF. The whole variable domain, remainder taken from reference TRBV7-2 and TRBJ1-1, is GAGVSQSPSNKVTEKGKDVELRCDPISGHTALYWYRQSLGQGLEFLIYFQGNSAPDKSGLPSDRFSAERTGGSVSTLTIQRTQQEDSAVYLCASSSREMNTEAFFGQGTRLTVV.